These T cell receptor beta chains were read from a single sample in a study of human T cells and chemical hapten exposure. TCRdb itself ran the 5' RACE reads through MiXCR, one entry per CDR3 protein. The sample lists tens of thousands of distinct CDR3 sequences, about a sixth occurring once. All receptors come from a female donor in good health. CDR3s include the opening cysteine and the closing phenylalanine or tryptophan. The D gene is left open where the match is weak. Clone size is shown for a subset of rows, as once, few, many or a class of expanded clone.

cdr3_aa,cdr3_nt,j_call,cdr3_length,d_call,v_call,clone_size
CASSNDRTGTYEQYF,TGTGCCAGCAGCAACGACCGGACAGGAACCTACGAGCAGTACTTC,TRBJ2-7,15,TRBD1,TRBV6-1,few
CSASVGRGGTEAFF,TGCAGTGCTAGTGTCGGGAGAGGTGGCACTGAAGCTTTCTTT,TRBJ1-1,14,NA,TRBV20-1,NA
CASFTQGAHSGNTIYF,TGTGCCAGCTTCACTCAGGGGGCGCACTCCGGAAACACCATATATTTT,TRBJ1-3,16,TRBD1,TRBV28,NA
CASSPARTSKQYF,TGTGCCAGCAGCCCAGCCAGGACTTCCAAGCAGTACTTC,TRBJ2-7,13,NA,TRBV7-2,once
CASSATQTSYEQYF,TGCGCCAGCAGCGCGACTCAGACCTCCTACGAGCAGTACTTC,TRBJ2-7,14,NA,TRBV5-1,NA
CASSPDSSNYGYTF,TGCGCCAGCAGCCCAGACAGCTCTAACTATGGCTACACCTTC,TRBJ1-2,14,NA,TRBV5-1,NA
CSARGPGGNYNSPLHF,TGCAGTGCTAGAGGGCCAGGGGGTAACTATAATTCACCCCTCCACTTT,TRBJ1-6,16,TRBD1,TRBV20-1,many
CASSFRAYRAEAFF,TGTGCCAGCAGTTTCAGGGCGTATCGGGCTGAAGCTTTCTTT,TRBJ1-1,14,NA,TRBV12-3/TRBV12-4,few
CSVVVSGGETQYF,TGCAGCGTTGTGGTGAGCGGGGGAGAGACCCAGTACTTC,TRBJ2-5,13,TRBD2,TRBV29-1,NA
CASSPEGQRIAGNTIYF,TGTGCCAGCTCACCAGAGGGACAGAGGATCGCTGGAAACACCATATATTTT,TRBJ1-3,17,TRBD1,TRBV18,many
CASSLWLSNYGYTF,TGTGCCAGCAGCCTTTGGCTTTCTAACTATGGCTACACCTTC,TRBJ1-2,14,NA,TRBV3-1,many
CAPPITGGSTYEQYF,TGCGCCCCCCCTATAACAGGGGGCTCAACCTACGAGCAGTACTTC,TRBJ2-7,15,TRBD1,TRBV10-1,NA
CASSLGAEIFRGPLHF,TGTGCCAGCAGTTTAGGGGCAGAAATTTTTCGAGGCCCCCTCCACTTT,TRBJ1-6,16,NA,TRBV28,NA
CASSPGTGVSYNEQFF,TGTGCCAGCAGCCCCGGGACAGGCGTGTCCTACAATGAGCAGTTCTTC,TRBJ2-1,16,TRBD1,TRBV6-6,NA
CASSQMRGPQHF,TGTGCCAGCAGCCAAATGAGGGGGCCCCAGCATTTT,TRBJ1-5,12,NA,TRBV14,NA
CSARSSPLAGVEQYF,TGCAGTGCTAGATCCTCCCCACTAGCGGGAGTCGAGCAGTACTTC,TRBJ2-7,15,TRBD2,TRBV20-1,many
CASSPKGPNHNQPQHF,TGTGCCAGCAGCCCGAAGGGACCGAATCACAATCAGCCCCAGCATTTT,TRBJ1-5,16,NA,TRBV6-5,few
CASSQDGNREKGYTF,TGTGCCAGCAGCCAAGATGGTAACAGGGAGAAAGGCTACACCTTC,TRBJ1-2,15,NA,TRBV14,NA